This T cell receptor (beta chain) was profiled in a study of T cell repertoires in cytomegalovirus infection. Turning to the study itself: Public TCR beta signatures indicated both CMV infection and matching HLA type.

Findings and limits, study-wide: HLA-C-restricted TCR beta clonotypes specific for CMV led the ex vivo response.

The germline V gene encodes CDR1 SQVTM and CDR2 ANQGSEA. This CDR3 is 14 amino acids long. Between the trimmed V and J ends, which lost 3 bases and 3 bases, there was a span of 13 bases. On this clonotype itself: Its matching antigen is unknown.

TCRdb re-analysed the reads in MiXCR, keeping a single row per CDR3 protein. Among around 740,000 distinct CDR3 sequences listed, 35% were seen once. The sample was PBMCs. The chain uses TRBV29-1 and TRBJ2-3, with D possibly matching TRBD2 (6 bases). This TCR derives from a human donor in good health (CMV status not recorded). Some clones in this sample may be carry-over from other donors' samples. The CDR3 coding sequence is TGCAGCGTTGACGGGAGTGGATTGACAGATACGCAGTATTTT. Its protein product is CSVDGSGLTDTQYF.